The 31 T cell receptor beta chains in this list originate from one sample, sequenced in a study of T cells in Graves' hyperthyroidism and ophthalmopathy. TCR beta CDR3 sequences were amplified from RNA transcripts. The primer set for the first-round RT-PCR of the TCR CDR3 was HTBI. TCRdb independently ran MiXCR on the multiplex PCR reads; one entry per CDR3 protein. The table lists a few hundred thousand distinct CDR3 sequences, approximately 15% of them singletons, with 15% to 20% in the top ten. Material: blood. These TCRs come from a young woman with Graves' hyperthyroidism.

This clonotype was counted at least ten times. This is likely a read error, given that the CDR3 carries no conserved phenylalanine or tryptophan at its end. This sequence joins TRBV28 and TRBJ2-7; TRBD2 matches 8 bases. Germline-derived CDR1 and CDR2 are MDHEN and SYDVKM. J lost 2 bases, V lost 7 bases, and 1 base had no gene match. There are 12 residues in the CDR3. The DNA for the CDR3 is TGTGCCAGCATAGCGGGACCCTACGAGCAGTACCTC. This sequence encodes CASIAGPYEQYL.

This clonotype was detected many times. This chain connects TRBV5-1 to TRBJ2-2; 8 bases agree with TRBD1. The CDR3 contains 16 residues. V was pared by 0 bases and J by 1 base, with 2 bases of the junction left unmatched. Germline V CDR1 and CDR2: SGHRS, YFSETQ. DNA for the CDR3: TGCGCCAGCAGCTTGGATGGACAGGGGAACACCGGGGAGCTGTTTTTT. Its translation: CASSLDGQGNTGELFF.

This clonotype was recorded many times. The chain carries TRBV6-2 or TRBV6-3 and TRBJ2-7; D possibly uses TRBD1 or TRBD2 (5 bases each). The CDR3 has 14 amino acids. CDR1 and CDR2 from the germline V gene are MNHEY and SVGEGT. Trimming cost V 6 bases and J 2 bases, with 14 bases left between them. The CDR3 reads CASRDPGRAYEQYV. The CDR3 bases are TGTGCCAGCAGGGACCCGGGACGGGCCTACGAGCAGTACGTC.

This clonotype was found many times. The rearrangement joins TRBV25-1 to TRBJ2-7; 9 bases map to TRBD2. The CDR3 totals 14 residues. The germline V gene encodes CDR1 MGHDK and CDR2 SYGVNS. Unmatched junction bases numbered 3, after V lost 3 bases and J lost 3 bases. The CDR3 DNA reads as TGTGCCAGCAGTGATAGCGGGAGATTCTACGAGCAGTACTTC. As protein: CASSDSGRFYEQYF.

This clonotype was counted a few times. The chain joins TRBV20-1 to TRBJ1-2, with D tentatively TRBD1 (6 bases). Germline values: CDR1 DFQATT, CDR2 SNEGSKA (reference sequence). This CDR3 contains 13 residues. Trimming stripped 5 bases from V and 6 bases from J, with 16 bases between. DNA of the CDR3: TGCAGTGCTTACATTCGACAGGCGCATGGCTACACCTTC. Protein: CSAYIRQAHGYTF.

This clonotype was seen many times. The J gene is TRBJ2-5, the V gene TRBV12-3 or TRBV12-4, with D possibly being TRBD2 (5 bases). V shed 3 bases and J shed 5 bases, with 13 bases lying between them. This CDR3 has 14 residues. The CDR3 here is CASSFGSSWETQYF. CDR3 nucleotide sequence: TGTGCCAGCAGTTTTGGATCTAGCTGGGAGACCCAGTACTTC.

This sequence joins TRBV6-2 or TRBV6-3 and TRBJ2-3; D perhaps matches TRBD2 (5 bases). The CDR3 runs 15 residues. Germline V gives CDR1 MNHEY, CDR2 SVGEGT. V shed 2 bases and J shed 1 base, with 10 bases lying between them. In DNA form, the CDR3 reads TGTGCCAGCAGTTACCGGGGATGGGGCACAGATACGCAGTATTTT. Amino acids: CASSYRGWGTDTQYF.

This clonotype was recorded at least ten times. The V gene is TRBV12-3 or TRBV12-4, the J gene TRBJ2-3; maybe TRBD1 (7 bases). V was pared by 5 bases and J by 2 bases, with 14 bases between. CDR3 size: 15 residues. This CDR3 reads CASSTAGGNTDTQYF. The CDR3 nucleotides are TGTGCCAGCAGTACAGCAGGGGGGAACACAGATACGCAGTATTTT.

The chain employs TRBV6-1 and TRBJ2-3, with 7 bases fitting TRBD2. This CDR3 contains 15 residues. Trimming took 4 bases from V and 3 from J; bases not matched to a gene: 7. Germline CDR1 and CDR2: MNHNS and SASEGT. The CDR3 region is CASSGGWEGTDTQYF. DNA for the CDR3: TGTGCCAGCAGTGGAGGATGGGAGGGGACAGATACGCAGTATTTT.

CDR3 nucleotide sequence: TGTGCCTGGAGAGGGCAGGGGCCGGGAAACACCATATATTTT. It encodes CAWRGQGPGNTIYF. J is TRBJ1-3 and V is TRBV30; the D gene is possibly TRBD1 (6 bases). CDR1 and CDR2 from the germline V gene are GTSNPN and SVGIG (reference sequence). The V end lost 3 bases, the J end lost 4 bases, and 13 bases lay between the germline ends. This CDR3 is built from 14 residues.

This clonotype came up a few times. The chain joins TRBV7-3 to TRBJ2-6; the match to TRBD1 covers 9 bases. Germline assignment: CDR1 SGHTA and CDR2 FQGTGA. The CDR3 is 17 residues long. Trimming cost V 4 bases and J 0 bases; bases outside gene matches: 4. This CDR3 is CASSSTGGISGANVLTF. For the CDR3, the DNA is TGTGCCAGCAGCTCGACAGGGGGGATCTCTGGGGCCAACGTCCTGACTTTC.

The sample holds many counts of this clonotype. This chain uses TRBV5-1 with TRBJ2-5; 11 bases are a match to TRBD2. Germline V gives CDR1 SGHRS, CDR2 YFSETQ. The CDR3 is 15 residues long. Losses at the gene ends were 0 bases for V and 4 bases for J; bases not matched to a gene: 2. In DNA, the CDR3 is TGCGCCAGCAGCTTGGTTCTAGCGGGAGGAGAGACCCAGTACTTC. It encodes CASSLVLAGGETQYF.

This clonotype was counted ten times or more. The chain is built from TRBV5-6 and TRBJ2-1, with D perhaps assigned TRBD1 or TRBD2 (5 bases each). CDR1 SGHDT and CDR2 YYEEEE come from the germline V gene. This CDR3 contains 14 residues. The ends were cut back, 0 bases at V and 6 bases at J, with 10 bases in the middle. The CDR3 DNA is TGTGCCAGCAGCTTGGAGGGACGATTCAATGAGCAGTTCTTC. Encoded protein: CASSLEGRFNEQFF.

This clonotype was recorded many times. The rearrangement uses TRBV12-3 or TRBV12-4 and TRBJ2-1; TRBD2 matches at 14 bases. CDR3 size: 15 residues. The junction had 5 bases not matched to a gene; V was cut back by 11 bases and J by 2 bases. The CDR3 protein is CAGGTSGGPYNEQFF. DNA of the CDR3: TGTGCCGGCGGGACTAGCGGGGGACCCTACAATGAGCAGTTCTTC.

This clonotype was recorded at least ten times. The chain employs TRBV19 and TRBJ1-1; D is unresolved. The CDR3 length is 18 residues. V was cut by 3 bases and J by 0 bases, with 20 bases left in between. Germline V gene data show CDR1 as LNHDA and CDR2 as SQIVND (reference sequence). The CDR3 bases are TGTGCCAGTAGTATTTGGTTCACAAGGGATGGTATGAACACTGAAGCTTTCTTT. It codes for CASSIWFTRDGMNTEAFF.

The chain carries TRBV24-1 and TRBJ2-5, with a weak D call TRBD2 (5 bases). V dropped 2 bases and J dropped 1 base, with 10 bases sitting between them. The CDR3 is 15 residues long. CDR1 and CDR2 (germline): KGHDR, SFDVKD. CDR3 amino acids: CATSDSGGSQETQYF. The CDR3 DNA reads TGTGCCACCAGTGATTCTGGCGGGTCCCAAGAGACCCAGTACTTC.

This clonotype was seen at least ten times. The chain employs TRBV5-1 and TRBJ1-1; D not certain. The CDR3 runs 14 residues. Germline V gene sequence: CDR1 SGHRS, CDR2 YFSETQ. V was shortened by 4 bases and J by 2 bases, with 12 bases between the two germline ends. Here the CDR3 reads CASSPFQDNTEAFF. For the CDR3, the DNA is TGCGCCAGCAGCCCATTCCAGGACAACACTGAAGCTTTCTTT.

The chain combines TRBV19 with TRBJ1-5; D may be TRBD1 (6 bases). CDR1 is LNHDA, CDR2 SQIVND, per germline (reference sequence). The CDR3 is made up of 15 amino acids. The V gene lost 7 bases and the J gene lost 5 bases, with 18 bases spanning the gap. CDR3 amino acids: CASKVPDSGYQPQHF. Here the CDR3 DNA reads TGTGCCAGTAAAGTCCCGGACAGTGGTTATCAGCCCCAGCATTTT.

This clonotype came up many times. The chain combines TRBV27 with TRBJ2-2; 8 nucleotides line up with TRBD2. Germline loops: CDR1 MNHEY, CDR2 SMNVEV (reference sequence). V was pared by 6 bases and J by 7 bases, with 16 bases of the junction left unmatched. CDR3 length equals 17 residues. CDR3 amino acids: CASRLFSGTAPVGELFF. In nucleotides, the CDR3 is TGTGCCAGCAGACTCTTTAGCGGGACGGCCCCAGTCGGGGAGCTGTTTTTT.

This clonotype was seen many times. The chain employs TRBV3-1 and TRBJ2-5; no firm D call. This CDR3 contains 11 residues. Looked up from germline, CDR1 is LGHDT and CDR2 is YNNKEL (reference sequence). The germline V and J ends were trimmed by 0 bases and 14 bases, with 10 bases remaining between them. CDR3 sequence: CASSQEGSVYF. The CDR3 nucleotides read TGTGCCAGCAGCCAAGAAGGGTCTGTATACTTC.

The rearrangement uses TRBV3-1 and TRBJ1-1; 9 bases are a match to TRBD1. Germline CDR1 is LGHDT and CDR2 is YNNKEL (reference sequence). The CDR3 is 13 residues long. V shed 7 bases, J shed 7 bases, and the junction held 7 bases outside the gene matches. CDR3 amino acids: CASTNRQGGEAFF. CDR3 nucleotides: TGTGCCAGCACCAATAGACAGGGGGGTGAAGCTTTCTTT.

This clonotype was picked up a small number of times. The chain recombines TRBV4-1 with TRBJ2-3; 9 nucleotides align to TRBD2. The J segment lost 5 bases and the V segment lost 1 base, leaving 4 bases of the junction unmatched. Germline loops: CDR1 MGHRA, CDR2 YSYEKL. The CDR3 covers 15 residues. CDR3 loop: CASSQGTSVGDTQYF. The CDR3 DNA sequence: TGCGCCAGCAGCCAAGGGACTAGCGTTGGAGATACGCAGTATTTT.

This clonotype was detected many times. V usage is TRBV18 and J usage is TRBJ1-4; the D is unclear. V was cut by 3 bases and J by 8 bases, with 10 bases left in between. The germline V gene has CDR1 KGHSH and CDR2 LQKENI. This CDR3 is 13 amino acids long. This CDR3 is CASSPSPEEKLFF. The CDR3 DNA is TGTGCCAGCTCACCTTCTCCCGAAGAAAAACTGTTTTTT.

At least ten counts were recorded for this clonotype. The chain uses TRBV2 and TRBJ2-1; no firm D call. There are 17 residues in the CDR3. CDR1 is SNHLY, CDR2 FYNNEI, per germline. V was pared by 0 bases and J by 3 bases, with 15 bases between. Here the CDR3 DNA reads TGTGCCAGCAGTGAAGCGGCACGGAACCGAAACTACAATGAGCAGTTCTTC. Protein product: CASSEAARNRNYNEQFF.

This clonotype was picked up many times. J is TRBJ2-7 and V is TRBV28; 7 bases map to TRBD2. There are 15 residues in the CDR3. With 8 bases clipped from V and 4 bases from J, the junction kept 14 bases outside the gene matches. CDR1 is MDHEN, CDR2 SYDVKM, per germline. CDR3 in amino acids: CASGQPMREWYEQYF. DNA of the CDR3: TGTGCCAGCGGTCAGCCTATGCGGGAGTGGTACGAGCAGTACTTC.

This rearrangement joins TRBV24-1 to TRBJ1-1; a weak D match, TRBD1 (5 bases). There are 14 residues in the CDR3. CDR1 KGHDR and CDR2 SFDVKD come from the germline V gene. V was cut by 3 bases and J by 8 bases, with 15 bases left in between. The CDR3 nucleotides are TGTGCCACCAGTGATGGGTTCAGGGCTGGCGAAGCTTTCTTT. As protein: CATSDGFRAGEAFF.

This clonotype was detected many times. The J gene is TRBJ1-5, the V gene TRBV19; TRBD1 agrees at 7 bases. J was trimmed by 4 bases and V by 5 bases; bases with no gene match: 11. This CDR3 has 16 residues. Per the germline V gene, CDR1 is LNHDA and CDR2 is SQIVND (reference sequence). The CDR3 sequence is CASSSRQGGRNQPQHF. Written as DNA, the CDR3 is TGTGCCAGTAGTTCAAGACAGGGTGGGAGGAATCAGCCCCAGCATTTT.

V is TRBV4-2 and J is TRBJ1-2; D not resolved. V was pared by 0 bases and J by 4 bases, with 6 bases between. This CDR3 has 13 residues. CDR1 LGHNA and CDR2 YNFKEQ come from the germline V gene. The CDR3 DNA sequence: TGTGCCAGCAGCCAAGAGCGGGGCTATGGCTACACCTTC. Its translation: CASSQERGYGYTF.

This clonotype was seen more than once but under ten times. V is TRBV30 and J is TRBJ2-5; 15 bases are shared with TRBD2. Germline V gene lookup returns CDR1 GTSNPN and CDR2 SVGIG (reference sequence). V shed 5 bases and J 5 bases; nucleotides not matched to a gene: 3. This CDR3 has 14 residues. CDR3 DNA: TGTGCCTGGGGCGGACTAGCGGGAGGGGAGACCCAGTACTTC. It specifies CAWGGLAGGETQYF.

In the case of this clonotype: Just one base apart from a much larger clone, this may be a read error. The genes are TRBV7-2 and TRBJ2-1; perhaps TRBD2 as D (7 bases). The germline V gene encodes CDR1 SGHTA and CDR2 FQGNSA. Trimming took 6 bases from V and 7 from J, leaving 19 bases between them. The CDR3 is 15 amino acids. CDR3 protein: CASRQGRGRGNEQFF. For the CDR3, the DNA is TGTGCCAGCAGGCAGGGGCGCGGGAGAGGGAATGAGCAGTTCTTC.

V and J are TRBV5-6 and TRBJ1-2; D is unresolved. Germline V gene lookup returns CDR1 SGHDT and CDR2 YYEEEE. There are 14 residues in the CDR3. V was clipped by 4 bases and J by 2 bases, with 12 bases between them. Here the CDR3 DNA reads TGTGCCAGCAGCCCACTGGATGGAAACTATGGCTACACCTTC. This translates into CASSPLDGNYGYTF.